This passage covers 17 T cell receptor beta chains from one sample sequenced in a study of T-cell memory formation after mild COVID-19. TCRdb reprocessed the 5' RACE reads via MiXCR and lists one record per CDR3 protein. The top ten clones hold under 25% of a sample with roughly 200,000 distinct CDR3 sequences, over 20% of them seen once. The sample was PBMCs or a T cell subset sorted from them (not recorded which). The receptor set was obtained from an adult woman who had mild COVID-19 (a few samples of this study predate the infection). Cell type and time point are not known.

The chain has TRBV27 and TRBJ2-1, with TRBD1 matching over 9 bases. There are 17 residues in the CDR3. CDR1 is MNHEY, CDR2 SMNVEV, per germline (reference sequence). The V gene end was trimmed by 3 bases and the J gene end by 4 bases; junction bases not matched to a gene: 10. CDR3 DNA: TGTGCCAGCAGTTTTGGGACAGGGCAGCACGGTTACAATGAGCAGTTCTTC. Residues: CASSFGTGQHGYNEQFF.

This chain joins TRBV15 and TRBJ1-4; 11 nucleotides match TRBD1. Germline loops: CDR1 LNHNV, CDR2 YYDKDF (reference sequence). The junction had 6 bases not matched to a gene; V was cut back by 5 bases and J by 7 bases. The length of the CDR3 is 15 residues. The CDR3 loop reads CATSGDRGSGEKLFF. The CDR3 bases are TGTGCCACCAGCGGGGACAGGGGGTCTGGTGAAAAACTGTTTTTT.

The table lists this clonotype with a few counts. V and J are TRBV5-6 and TRBJ2-1; 8 nucleotides match TRBD1. Germline V gene data show CDR1 as SGHDT and CDR2 as YYEEEE. V shed 4 bases, J shed 4 bases, and the junction held 10 bases outside the gene matches. The CDR3 contains 16 residues. The CDR3: CASSPIFGTGYNEQFF. CDR3 DNA sequence: TGTGCCAGCAGCCCAATTTTTGGGACAGGTTACAATGAGCAGTTCTTC.

This chain's CDR3 is CASSYGSNEQFF. The CDR3 DNA is TGTGCCAGCAGTTACGGTAGTAATGAGCAGTTCTTC. The rearrangement uses TRBV6-6 and TRBJ2-1; unclear D gene. In germline, CDR1 is MNHNY, CDR2 SVGAGI (reference sequence). The CDR3 totals 12 residues. The ends were cut back, 2 bases at V and 7 bases at J, with 6 bases in the middle.

This clonotype was observed a few times. The rearrangement uses TRBV6-2 or TRBV6-3 and TRBJ1-2, with D tentatively TRBD1 (6 bases). V lost 0 bases and J lost 6, with 20 bases in between. The CDR3 is 17 amino acids. Germline V gene lookup returns CDR1 MNHEY and CDR2 SVGEGT. CDR3 region: CASSYSNFRAGADGYTF. The CDR3 bases are TGTGCCAGCAGTTACTCGAATTTCAGGGCAGGGGCTGATGGCTACACCTTC.

There are a few counts of this clonotype. This rearrangement joins TRBV12-3 or TRBV12-4 to TRBJ2-3; no clear D. V was trimmed by 1 base and J by 0 bases, leaving 8 bases between them. This CDR3 region has 15 residues. This CDR3 reads CASSLGYSSTDTQYF. In nucleotides, the CDR3 is TGTGCCAGCAGTTTAGGCTATTCTAGCACAGATACGCAGTATTTT.

This clonotype was found a few times. Here the CDR3 reads CASSWQLGTDTSGANVLTF. The DNA for the CDR3 is TGTGCCAGCAGTTGGCAACTCGGGACAGATACCTCTGGGGCCAACGTCCTGACTTTC. The chain is built from TRBV6-5 and TRBJ2-6; 7 bases match TRBD1. The trim removed 4 bases at V and 0 bases at J, leaving 12 bases unmatched. The CDR3 is made up of 19 amino acids. Germline lookup yields CDR1 MNHEY and CDR2 SVGAGI.

V is TRBV12-3 or TRBV12-4 and J is TRBJ2-5; 9 bases align to TRBD1. This CDR3 has 15 amino acids. J was trimmed by 3 bases and V by 7 bases; bases with no gene match: 9. The CDR3 DNA reads TGTGCCAGCACCCGGACAGGGGAGGGAAAAGAGACCCAGTACTTC. It is translated as CASTRTGEGKETQYF.

This clonotype has more than one count but fewer than ten. The chain carries TRBV29-1 and TRBJ1-1, with a possible D match to TRBD1 (6 bases). There are 14 residues in the CDR3. CDR1 is SQVTM, CDR2 ANQGSEA, per germline. V lost 6 bases to trimming and J lost 3 bases, with 17 bases between them. The CDR3 DNA is TGCAGCGTGGATCAGGGGTCAGGGGACACTGAAGCTTTCTTT. Amino acids: CSVDQGSGDTEAFF.

This clonotype has more than one count but fewer than ten. The chain recombines TRBV15 with TRBJ1-1; no reliable D call. V gave up 3 bases and J gave up 4 bases, with 24 bases separating them. The CDR3 covers 18 residues. The germline gives CDR1 LNHNV, CDR2 YYDKDF (reference sequence). The DNA for the CDR3 is TGTGCCACCAGCAGCGTACCTTATTCTCATCGGACGGTCACTGAAGCTTTCTTT. Protein sequence: CATSSVPYSHRTVTEAFF.

The chain couples TRBV7-7 to TRBJ1-4, with D perhaps matching TRBD1 (5 bases). The V gene lost 4 bases and the J gene lost 7 bases, with 10 bases spanning the gap. Germline loops: CDR1 SSHAT, CDR2 FNYEAQ (reference sequence). The CDR3 contains 13 residues. CDR3 DNA: TGTGCCAGCAGCTCTTCCCAGGGTGAAAAACTGTTTTTT. It encodes CASSSSQGEKLFF. The full variable domain, with the rest looked up from reference TRBV7-7 and TRBJ1-4, is GAGVSQSPRYKVTKRGQDVTLRCDPISSHATLYWYQQALGQGPEFLTYFNYEAQPDKSGLPSDRFSAERPEGSISTLTIQRTEQRDSAMYRCASSSSQGEKLFFGSGTQLSVL.

The V and J genes are TRBV6-1 and TRBJ2-1, with TRBD2 matching over 12 bases. The CDR3 runs to 16 residues. Germline lookup yields CDR1 MNHNS and CDR2 SASEGT. Trimming at V came to 2 bases and at J to 4 bases, leaving 3 bases not matched to a gene. The CDR3 region has the DNA TGTGCCAGCAGTGAACGGGGGACTAGCGGGTACAATGAGCAGTTCTTC. Translated, it gives CASSERGTSGYNEQFF.

J is TRBJ2-5 and V is TRBV5-1; 10 nucleotides line up with TRBD2. Germline values: CDR1 SGHRS, CDR2 YFSETQ. CDR3 length: 16 amino acids. J gave up 2 bases and V 4 bases, and 8 bases lay outside the gene matches. The chain's CDR3 is CASSARLAGLQETQYF. CDR3 sequence (DNA): TGCGCCAGCAGCGCCCGACTAGCGGGTTTGCAAGAGACCCAGTACTTC.

This clonotype has just a few counts. V is TRBV27 and J is TRBJ1-1, with D possibly matching TRBD1 (5 bases). Trimming removed 7 bases at V and 4 bases at J, with 19 bases between. The CDR3 extends over 15 amino acids. The germline CDR1 and CDR2 sequences are MNHEY and SMNVEV (reference sequence). This chain's CDR3 is CASTATSAQGTEAFF. DNA of the CDR3: TGTGCCAGCACCGCGACATCCGCCCAGGGCACTGAAGCTTTCTTT.

The chain joins TRBV10-3 to TRBJ1-4; D perhaps matches TRBD1 (5 bases). The V end lost 0 bases, the J end lost 5 bases, and 13 bases lay between the germline ends. Germline CDR1 and CDR2: ENHRY and SYGVKD. This CDR3 has 16 amino acids. The CDR3 reads CAISESAGWGNEKLFF. CDR3 bases: TGTGCCATCAGTGAGTCAGCGGGCTGGGGGAATGAAAAACTGTTTTTT.

In this sample, this clonotype turned up a few times. The rearrangement uses TRBV6-5 and TRBJ1-1, with D perhaps matching TRBD1 (6 bases). V lost 4 bases and J lost 0, with 15 bases in between. Per the germline V gene, CDR1 is MNHEY and CDR2 is SVGAGI. This CDR3 is 16 amino acids long. The CDR3 protein is CASSSGAGLMNTEAFF. The CDR3 bases are TGTGCCAGCAGTTCGGGGGCAGGACTCATGAACACTGAAGCTTTCTTT.

This clonotype was seen many times. This sequence joins TRBV4-3 and TRBJ2-1, with 10 nucleotides matching TRBD2. CDR1 is LGHNA and CDR2 is YSLEER in the germline V gene. Trimming removed 0 bases from V and 7 bases from J; junction bases left unmatched: 6. The CDR3 extends over 16 amino acids. Here the CDR3 reads CASSQDGLAGVNEQFF. The CDR3, as DNA: TGCGCCAGCAGCCAAGATGGGCTAGCGGGAGTAAATGAGCAGTTCTTC.